The clone carrying this TCR beta chain was counted between two and nine times. In the source study's methods: Nucleated cell number was recorded as an estimate derived from reference gene primer amplification. The method was immunoSEQ multiplex PCR; TCRdb's version includes in-frame clones alone and lacks a portion of them. That table supplies the V and J calls and clone size; D and trimming were determined from the DNA. The repertoire holds about 210,000 clones, with 85% to 90% as singletons. The CDR3 has 14 amino acids. Germline loops: CDR1 MNHEY, CDR2 SVGAGI. Trimming stripped 7 bases from V and 0 bases from J, with 9 bases between. This sample was included in a study of blood T cell repertoires in COVID-19. Across the study: Acute and convalescent COVID-19 specimens originated in the United States, Italy and Spain. Sources were T cells, B-cell-depleted T cells, or PBMCs; the material itself was cDNA or gDNA.

The V gene is TRBV6-5, the J gene TRBJ1-4; D possibly corresponds to TRBD1 (6 bases). Sequencing was performed on peripheral blood. The sequence was obtained from a man in his sixties who had recovered from COVID-19. The DNA for the CDR3 is TGTGCCAGCAAGGGGGTTGCAACTAATGAAAAACTGTTTTTT. Residues: CASKGVATNEKLFF.